This entry features one T cell receptor (beta chain) sequence. As originally analysed: Scientists estimated how many nucleated cells there were by amplifying reference gene primers. Some clones are missing from TCRdb's copy, which holds only in-frame ones; the method was immunoSEQ multiplex PCR. That table gives V, J and clone size, and the DNA gave D and trimming. This table holds a few hundred thousand clones, around 84% found once. The data were obtained in a study of blood T cell repertoires in COVID-19. For the study at large: COVID-19 samples from acute and convalescent phases originated in the United States, Italy and Spain. The analysed material was cDNA or gDNA that came from T cells, B-cell-depleted T cells, or PBMCs.

This CDR3 is 14 amino acids long. Per germline, CDR1 MRHNA and CDR2 SNTAGT. V lost 10 bases, J lost 1 base, and 16 bases lay in between. The chain carries TRBV6-4 and TRBJ1-1; a weak D match, TRBD1 (5 bases). The sequence came from a woman in her forties who had recovered from COVID-19. The sequencing sample was made of peripheral blood. This CDR3 is CATYDGQWNTEAFF. Here the CDR3 DNA reads TGTGCCACCTACGACGGACAATGGAACACTGAAGCTTTCTTT.